Sequencing of this T cell receptor (beta chain) was carried out in a study of T cell repertoires in cytomegalovirus infection. Turning to the study itself: Selected CMV epitopes included recently identified HLA-C-restricted ones as well as well-studied HLA-B-restricted ones. Study conclusions and caveats: There were HLA-C-restricted CMV-specific TCR beta clonotypes dominating the ex vivo response. Based on cumulative public TCR beta family frequency, carriers of CMV plus the relevant HLA were identified.

This clonotype has only a few counts. Its specificity is unknown. The germline V gene has CDR1 MDHEN and CDR2 SYDVKM. The CDR3 sequence is 15 residues long. V dropped 5 bases and J dropped 3; count of bases not matched to a gene: 6. TCRdb called the reads again in MiXCR, with one record for every CDR3 protein. The table has around 360,000 distinct CDR3 sequences, approximately 35% seen once. The sequenced sample was cultured PBMCs, obtained from culture after CMV antigen stimulation. V usage is TRBV28 and J usage is TRBJ1-4, with 7 bases matching TRBD1. The TCR comes from a human donor in good health (CMV status not recorded). Some clones in this sample may be carry-over from other donors' samples. The chain's CDR3 is CASSSRTGPNEKLFF. The CDR3 DNA reads TGTGCCAGCAGTAGTCGGACAGGACCTAATGAAAAACTGTTTTTT. Using reference TRBV28 and TRBJ1-4 for the parts outside the CDR3, the full variable domain is DVKVTQSSRYLVKRTGEKVFLECVQDMDHENMFWYRQDPGLGLRLIYFSYDVKMKEKGDIPEGYSVSREKKERFSLILESASTNQTSMYLCASSSRTGPNEKLFFGSGTQLSVL.